This T cell receptor beta chain stems from a study of blood T cell repertoires in COVID-19. Across the whole study: Whether acute or convalescent, the COVID-19 samples came from the United States, Italy and Spain. Sources were T cells, B-cell-depleted T cells, or PBMCs; the material itself was cDNA or gDNA.

Libraries were prepared by immunoSEQ multiplex PCR; TCRdb keeps only in-frame clonotypes and omits some of them. The data contain some 240,000 clones, roughly 80% of them singletons. This clone came up once. Germline loops: CDR1 MNHEY, CDR2 SMNVEV (reference sequence). There are 14 residues in the CDR3. Between the trimmed V and J ends, which lost 4 bases and 4 bases, there was a span of 13 bases. The chain is built from TRBV27 and TRBJ1-1; a possible D gene is TRBD1 (5 bases). Sequenced: peripheral blood. The TCR comes from an elderly woman with acute or convalescent COVID-19. CDR3 protein: CASSSQGRSTEAFF. For the CDR3, the DNA is TGTGCCAGCAGTTCCCAGGGTAGGTCCACTGAAGCTTTCTTT.